The 20 T cell receptor beta chains presented below share a single source sample, sequenced in a study of Graves' ophthalmopathy and Graves' hyperthyroidism. Using RNA transcripts, the TCR beta CDR3 regions were amplified. HTBI primers were employed in first-round RT-PCR, then a second-round multiplex PCR followed. TCRdb called the multiplex PCR reads again in MiXCR, with one record for every CDR3 protein. The sample lists under 350,000 distinct CDR3 sequences, 17% seen once, with 12% in the top ten. The sample taken for sequencing was peripheral blood. These receptors originate from an adult man with Graves' ophthalmopathy.

This clonotype was found many times. The chain uses TRBV20-1 and TRBJ1-5; the D gene is possibly TRBD1 (5 bases). The CDR3 covers 17 residues. Per the germline V gene, CDR1 is DFQATT and CDR2 is SNEGSKA (reference sequence). Trimming took off 3 bases at V and 0 bases at J, with 18 bases between the two ends. The CDR3 nucleotides read TGCAGTGCTAGGGTTTTGAGGGACGAGTATAGCAATCAGCCCCAGCATTTT. It yields the protein CSARVLRDEYSNQPQHF.

Many counts were recorded for this clonotype. The CDR3 protein is CASSYPLGALETQYF. CDR3 sequence (DNA): TGTGCCAGCAGTTACCCATTAGGTGCTTTGGAGACCCAGTACTTC. V usage is TRBV6-2 or TRBV6-3 and J usage is TRBJ2-5; the D is unclear. The CDR3 extends over 15 amino acids. Trimming pared 2 bases from V and 5 bases from J, leaving 15 bases between. From germline, CDR1 is MNHEY and CDR2 SVGEGT.

This clonotype was detected ten times or more. The rearrangement uses TRBV6-5 and TRBJ1-1, with 7 bases identical to TRBD1. The CDR3 has 14 residues. Germline values: CDR1 MNHEY, CDR2 SVGAGI. Unmatched junction bases numbered 6, after V lost 7 bases and J lost 1 base. CDR3 coding DNA: TGTGCCAGCACGGAGGACAGGTGGAACACTGAAGCTTTCTTT. This translates into CASTEDRWNTEAFF.

This clonotype appeared many times. The V and J genes are TRBV11-2 and TRBJ2-7; D unresolved. The germline V and J ends were trimmed by 0 bases and 7 bases, with 10 bases remaining between them. Germline V lookup: CDR1 SGHAT, CDR2 FQNNGV. The CDR3 loop spans 13 amino acids. For the CDR3, the DNA is TGTGCCAGCAGCTTAGACAGATTTGGTGAGCAGTACTTC. As protein: CASSLDRFGEQYF.

Worth noting for this clonotype: One junction end disagrees with the germline gene, perhaps due to a read error. The rearrangement uses TRBV6-2 or TRBV6-3 and TRBJ2-7, with D possibly matching TRBD2 (6 bases). Germline CDR1 MNHEY, CDR2 SVGEGT. The CDR3 contains 15 residues. The CDR3 spells CVSSIRDSPSGEQYF. For the CDR3, the DNA is TGTGTCAGCAGCATCCGGGACTCCCCCTCCGGGGAGCAGTACTTC.

The table lists this clonotype with many counts. V usage is TRBV11-1 and J usage is TRBJ2-7, with 15 bases identical to TRBD2. The J segment lost 6 bases and the V segment lost 5 bases, leaving 5 bases of the junction unmatched. CDR1 and CDR2 (germline): SGHAT, FQDESV (reference sequence). The CDR3 extends over 15 amino acids. The DNA for the CDR3 is TGTGCCAGCAGCCGAGAGGGACTAGCGGGGGGCGAGCAGTACTTC. The encoded protein is CASSREGLAGGEQYF. Full variable domain (remainder filled in from reference TRBV11-1 and TRBJ2-7): EAEVAQSPRYKITEKSQAVAFWCDPISGHATLYWYRQILGQGPELLVQFQDESVVDDSQLPKDRFSAERLKGVDSTLKIQPAELGDSAMYLCASSREGLAGGEQYFGPGTRLTVT.

This clonotype was picked up many times. V and J are TRBV4-1 and TRBJ2-7; D is perhaps TRBD1 (6 bases). CDR1 is MGHRA and CDR2 is YSYEKL in the germline V gene. The CDR3 length is 15 residues. V lost 3 bases, J lost 0 bases, and 12 bases lay in between. The CDR3 nucleotides read TGCGCCAGCAGCCAGGGACACTCAAGCTCCTACGAGCAGTACTTC. Encoded protein: CASSQGHSSSYEQYF.

This clonotype was counted many times. The chain combines TRBV7-2 with TRBJ2-2; D ambiguous. V shed 4 bases and J shed 1 base, with 10 bases lying between them. Looked up from germline, CDR1 is SGHTA and CDR2 is FQGNSA. CDR3 size: 15 residues. The DNA of the CDR3 is TGTGCCAGCAGCTCCCGAACCAAGAACACCGGGGAGCTGTTTTTT. It yields the protein CASSSRTKNTGELFF. The full variable domain, rest sourced from reference TRBV7-2 and TRBJ2-2, is GAGVSQSPSNKVTEKGKDVELRCDPISGHTALYWYRQSLGQGLEFLIYFQGNSAPDKSGLPSDRFSAERTGGSVSTLTIQRTQQEDSAVYLCASSSRTKNTGELFFGEGSRLTVL.

This clonotype was observed many times. This sequence joins TRBV20-1 and TRBJ1-6; 9 nucleotides agree with TRBD1. Germline CDR1 DFQATT, CDR2 SNEGSKA (reference sequence). CDR3 length: 14 residues. V gave up 3 bases and J gave up 8 bases; unmatched junction bases: 5. The CDR3 protein is CSASPDRGDSPLHF. The CDR3 nucleotides are TGCAGTGCTAGTCCGGACAGGGGCGATTCACCCCTCCACTTT.

This clonotype has ten or more counts. The V and J genes are TRBV24-1 and TRBJ1-1; possible D gene TRBD1, 5 bases. The germline V and J ends were trimmed by 1 base and 1 base, with 18 bases remaining between them. Germline-derived CDR1 and CDR2 are KGHDR and SFDVKD. The CDR3 covers 18 residues. The CDR3 sequence is CATSDFGPGHLRNTEAFF. The CDR3 region has the DNA TGTGCCACCAGTGATTTCGGGCCCGGACACCTAAGGAACACTGAAGCTTTCTTT.

This clonotype was seen repeatedly, ten times or more. The rearrangement joins TRBV5-1 to TRBJ1-1, with 8 nucleotides matching TRBD1. Looked up from germline, CDR1 is SGHRS and CDR2 is YFSETQ. The CDR3 consists of 15 residues. With V trimmed by 6 bases and J by 2 bases, 9 bases remained unmatched. The CDR3 reads CASMPTGGGNTEAFF. The CDR3 DNA reads TGCGCCAGCATGCCAACAGGGGGGGGAAACACTGAAGCTTTCTTT. The full variable domain, in which reference TRBV5-1 and TRBJ1-1 provide the parts outside the CDR3, is KAGVTQTPRYLIKTRGQQVTLSCSPISGHRSVSWYQQTPGQGLQFLFEYFSETQRNKGNFPGRFSGRQFSNSRSEMNVSTLELGDSALYLCASMPTGGGNTEAFFGQGTRLTVV.

The sample holds a few counts of this clonotype. This chain joins TRBV6-1 and TRBJ1-5; D remains ambiguous. The V gene lost 7 bases and the J gene lost 4 bases, with 11 bases spanning the gap. Looked up from germline, CDR1 is MNHNS and CDR2 is SASEGT. The CDR3 contains 13 residues. The CDR3 DNA reads TGTGCCAGCACCGCAAACACAAATCAGCCCCAGCATTTT. It translates to CASTANTNQPQHF.

This clonotype was detected ten times or more. This chain uses TRBV7-2 with TRBJ1-5, with D possibly TRBD1 on 6 matching bases. V was pared by 5 bases and J by 3 bases, with 11 bases between. There are 14 residues in the CDR3. CDR1 is SGHTA and CDR2 is FQGNSA in the germline V gene. This CDR3 is CASSNQGNNQPQHF. In DNA form, the CDR3 reads TGTGCCAGCAGCAATCAGGGGAACAATCAGCCCCAGCATTTT.

In this sample, this clonotype turned up many times. The rearrangement uses TRBV6-1 and TRBJ1-1, with 7 bases identical to TRBD1. Germline-derived CDR1 and CDR2 are MNHNS and SASEGT. J was trimmed by 2 bases and V by 10 bases; bases with no gene match: 7. The CDR3 spans 13 residues. CDR3 DNA sequence: TGTGCCACCCAGGGGGGTATCAACACTGAAGCTTTCTTT. This sequence encodes CATQGGINTEAFF.

This clonotype was counted at least ten times. J is TRBJ2-5 and V is TRBV6-1; D is possibly TRBD1 (7 bases). CDR1 MNHNS and CDR2 SASEGT come from the germline V gene. CDR3 length equals 15 residues. Between the trimmed V and J ends, which lost 6 bases and 3 bases, there was a span of 17 bases. CDR3 residues: CASRGPGGGEETQYF. CDR3 sequence (DNA): TGTGCCAGCAGGGGTCCAGGAGGGGGCGAAGAGACCCAGTACTTC.

Only a few counts were recorded for this clonotype. V is TRBV6-2 or TRBV6-3 and J is TRBJ2-5; unclear D gene. Germline V CDR1 and CDR2: MNHEY, SVGEGT. The V end was cut by 5 bases, the J end by 7 bases, with 11 bases between. The CDR3 consists of 12 residues. The CDR3 nucleotides are TGTGCCAGCAGTACCGCCGTCGGGACCCAGTACTTC. Its translation is CASSTAVGTQYF.

This clonotype has at least ten counts. The genes are TRBV6-1 and TRBJ1-5, with TRBD1 matching 7 bases. V was clipped by 5 bases and J by 0 bases; unmatched bases: 10. The germline gives CDR1 MNHNS, CDR2 SASEGT. The CDR3 length is 17 residues. The CDR3 DNA reads as TGTGCCAGCAGTAAACAATTCAGGGGGACTAGCAATCAGCCCCAGCATTTT. It is translated as CASSKQFRGTSNQPQHF.

The genes are TRBV20-1 and TRBJ2-7, with 15 bases lining up with TRBD2. The germline V gene encodes CDR1 DFQATT and CDR2 SNEGSKA (reference sequence). V was clipped by 1 base and J by 7 bases; unmatched bases: 2. CDR3 length equals 14 residues. The CDR3 nucleotides are TGCAGTGCTAGAGGGGGACTAGCGGGAGGTGAGCAGTACTTC. Its translation is CSARGGLAGGEQYF.

In its sample, this clonotype was seen many times. The V call is TRBV7-2, the J call TRBJ1-5; unclear D gene. V shed 2 bases and J shed 0 bases, with 5 bases lying between them. Germline lookup yields CDR1 SGHTA and CDR2 FQGNSA. There are 14 residues in the CDR3. CDR3 sequence reads: CASSLRHSNQPQHF. As DNA, the CDR3 is TGTGCCAGCAGCTTAAGACATAGCAATCAGCCCCAGCATTTT.

This clonotype was recorded many times. The V call is TRBV6-1, the J call TRBJ2-2, with 7 bases identical to TRBD2. The CDR3 is 15 residues long. The J segment lost 1 base and the V segment lost 6 bases, leaving 5 bases of the junction unmatched. The V gene's germline CDR1 is MNHNS and CDR2 SASEGT. CDR3 in amino acids: CASSGPSGNTGELFF. In DNA, the CDR3 is TGTGCCAGCAGCGGGCCTAGCGGGAACACCGGGGAGCTGTTTTTT.